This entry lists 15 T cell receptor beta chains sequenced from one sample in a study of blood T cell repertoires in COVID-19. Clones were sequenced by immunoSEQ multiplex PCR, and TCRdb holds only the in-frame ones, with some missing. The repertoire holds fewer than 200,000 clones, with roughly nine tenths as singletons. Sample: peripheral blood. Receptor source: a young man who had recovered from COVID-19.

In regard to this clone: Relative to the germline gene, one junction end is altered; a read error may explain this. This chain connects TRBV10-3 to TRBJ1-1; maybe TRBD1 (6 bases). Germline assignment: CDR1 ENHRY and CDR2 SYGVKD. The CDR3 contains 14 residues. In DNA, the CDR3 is TGTGCCATCACTGAGACAGGACTGAACACTGAAGCTTTCTTT. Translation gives CAITETGLNTEAFF.

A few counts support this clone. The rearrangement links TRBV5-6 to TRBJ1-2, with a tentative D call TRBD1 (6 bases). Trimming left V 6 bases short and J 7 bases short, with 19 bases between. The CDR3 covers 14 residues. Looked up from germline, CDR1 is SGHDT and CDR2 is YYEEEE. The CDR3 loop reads CASTQQDRYLGYTF. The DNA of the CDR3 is TGTGCCAGCACCCAACAAGACAGGTATCTTGGCTACACCTTC.

DNA of the CDR3: TGTGCCAGCAGCCAAGGGCATGAGCAGTTCTTC. This sequence encodes CASSQGHEQFF. The chain couples TRBV3-1 (or the pseudogene TRBV3-2) to TRBJ2-1; unclear D gene. V gave up 1 base and J gave up 8 bases, with 3 bases separating them. From germline, CDR1 is LGHDT and CDR2 YNNKEL (reference sequence). CDR3 length equals 11 residues.

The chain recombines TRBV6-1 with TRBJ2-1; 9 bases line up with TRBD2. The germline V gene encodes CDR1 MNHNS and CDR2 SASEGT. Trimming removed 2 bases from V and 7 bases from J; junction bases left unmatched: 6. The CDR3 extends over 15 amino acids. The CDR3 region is CASSEIAGATNEQFF. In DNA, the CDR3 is TGTGCCAGCAGTGAAATAGCGGGAGCTACAAATGAGCAGTTCTTC.

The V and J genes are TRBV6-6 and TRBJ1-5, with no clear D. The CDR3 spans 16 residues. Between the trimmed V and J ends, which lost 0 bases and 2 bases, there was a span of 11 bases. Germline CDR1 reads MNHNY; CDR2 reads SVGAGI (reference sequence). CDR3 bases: TGTGCCAGCAGTTACTCCAGGAATGGCGGCAATCAGCCCCAGCATTTT. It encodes CASSYSRNGGNQPQHF.

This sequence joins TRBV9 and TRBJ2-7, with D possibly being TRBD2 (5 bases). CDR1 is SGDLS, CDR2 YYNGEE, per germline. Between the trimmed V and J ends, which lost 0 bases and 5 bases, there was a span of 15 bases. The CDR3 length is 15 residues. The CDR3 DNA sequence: TGTGCCAGCAGCGTAGCTACTAGACCGCTCCACGAGCAGTACTTC. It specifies CASSVATRPLHEQYF.

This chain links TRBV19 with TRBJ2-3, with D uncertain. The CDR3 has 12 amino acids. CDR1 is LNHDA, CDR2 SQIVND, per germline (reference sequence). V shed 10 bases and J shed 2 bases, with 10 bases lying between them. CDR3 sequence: CATRQNTDTQYF. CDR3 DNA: TGTGCCACTAGACAAAACACAGATACGCAGTATTTT.

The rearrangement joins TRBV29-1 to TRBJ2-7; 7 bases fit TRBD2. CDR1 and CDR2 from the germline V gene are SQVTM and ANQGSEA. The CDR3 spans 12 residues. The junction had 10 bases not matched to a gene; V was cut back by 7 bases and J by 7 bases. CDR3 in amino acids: CSASNLGGEQYF. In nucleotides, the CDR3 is TGCAGCGCATCCAATCTGGGGGGGGAGCAGTACTTC.

The CDR3 sequence: CASRGGFNSPLHF. DNA of the CDR3: TGTGCCAGCAGGGGGGGGTTTAATTCACCCCTCCACTTT. This chain connects TRBV12-3 or TRBV12-4 to TRBJ1-6, with D possibly matching TRBD1 (5 bases). Trimming shortened V by 6 bases and J by 6 bases, and 9 bases separated the two germline ends. This CDR3 spans 13 amino acids.

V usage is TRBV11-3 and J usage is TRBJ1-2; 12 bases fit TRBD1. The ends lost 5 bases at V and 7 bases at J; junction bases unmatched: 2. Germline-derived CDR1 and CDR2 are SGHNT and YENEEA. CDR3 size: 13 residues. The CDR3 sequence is CASSGTGGGGYTF. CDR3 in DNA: TGTGCCAGCAGCGGGACAGGGGGCGGTGGCTACACCTTC.

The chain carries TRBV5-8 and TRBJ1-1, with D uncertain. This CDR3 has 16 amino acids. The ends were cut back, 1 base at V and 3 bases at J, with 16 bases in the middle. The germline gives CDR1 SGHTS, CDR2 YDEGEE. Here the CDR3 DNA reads TGTGCCAGCAGCTTGTCCATTATATACCGGGACACTGAAGCTTTCTTT. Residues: CASSLSIIYRDTEAFF.

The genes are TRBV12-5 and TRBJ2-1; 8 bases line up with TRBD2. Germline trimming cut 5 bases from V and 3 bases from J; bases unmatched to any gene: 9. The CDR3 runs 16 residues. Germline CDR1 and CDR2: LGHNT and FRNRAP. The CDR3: CASGPPGGRFYNEQFF. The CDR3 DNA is TGTGCTAGTGGTCCCCCGGGAGGGAGGTTCTACAATGAGCAGTTCTTC.

CDR3 DNA: TGTGCCAGCAGCCAAGAATCCCTAGCGGGAGGTAATACGCAGTATTTT. Amino acids: CASSQESLAGGNTQYF. This chain connects TRBV4-2 to TRBJ2-3; TRBD2 aligns across 11 bases. CDR1 LGHNA and CDR2 YNFKEQ come from the germline V gene. The junction had 6 bases not matched to a gene; V was cut back by 0 bases and J by 7 bases. The CDR3 is 16 amino acids.

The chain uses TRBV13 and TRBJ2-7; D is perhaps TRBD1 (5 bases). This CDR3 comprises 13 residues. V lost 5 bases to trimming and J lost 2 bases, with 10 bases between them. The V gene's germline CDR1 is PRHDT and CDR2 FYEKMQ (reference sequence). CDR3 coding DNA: TGTGCCAGCAGCGTTTCGGACACCTACGAGCAGTACTTC. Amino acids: CASSVSDTYEQYF.

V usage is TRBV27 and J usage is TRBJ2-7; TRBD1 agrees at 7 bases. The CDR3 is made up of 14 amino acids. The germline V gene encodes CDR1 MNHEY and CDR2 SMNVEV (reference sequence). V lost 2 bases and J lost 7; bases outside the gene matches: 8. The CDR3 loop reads CASSLGQVGREQYF. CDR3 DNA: TGTGCCAGCAGTTTAGGACAGGTGGGAAGGGAGCAGTACTTC.